The present TCR beta chain was sequenced within a study of beta chain features in type 1 diabetes. Study details: There was similarity between patients and healthy donors in age, gender and cell yields.

General study results and limits: The study found that naive, central memory and Treg TCRB repertoires appeared more similar in patients than in healthy donors. Among patients with Type 1 diabetes, TCRB CDR3s were moderately but significantly shorter in every one of the four CD4+ subsets.

The CDR3 consists of 10 residues. Germline V gives CDR1 DFQATT, CDR2 SNEGSKA (reference sequence). Trimming stripped 4 bases from V and 7 bases from J, with 7 bases between. This clone was seen only a few times. Its antigen is undetermined. As every portion of the isolated RNA was reverse transcribed, the sequencing read expressed TCRB transcripts. Profiled with immunoSEQ multiplex PCR; TCRdb holds only in-frame clones, not every one. Of around 650,000 clones in the sample, around 12% were seen once. This chain joins TRBV20-1 and TRBJ1-2, with D unclear. The specimen was naive CD4+ T cells from blood. The receptor was derived from a young man with type 1 diabetes. The DNA for the CDR3 is TGCAGTGCTACACTTGGTGGCTACACCTTC. Translated, it gives CSATLGGYTF.